This TCR beta chain was sequenced for a study of T cell responses to AZD1222 COVID-19 vaccine. J lost 5 bases, V lost 3 bases, and 0 bases had no gene match. The CDR3 totals 12 residues. CDR1 is SEHNR and CDR2 is FQNEAQ in the germline V gene (reference sequence). Repertoires were generated with immunoSEQ multiplex PCR, while TCRdb's copy carries only in-frame clones and drops some. The repertoire holds about 150,000 clones, with over 90% as singletons. Broader study findings: Researchers took repertoire samples only after the peak T cell response had come. It should be noted that donors were predominantly white British and more often female, and clonal diversity was possibly underestimated. Only a handful of AZD1222 recipients were seropositive at baseline.

The table lists this clone with a few counts. What it binds is unknown. Other DNA sequences within the sample encode an identical CDR3. The V call is TRBV7-9, the J call TRBJ2-7, with 8 positions matching TRBD1. The source was peripheral blood, collected 28 days after the second AZD1222 dose. This TCR came from an adult who received the AZD1222 COVID-19 vaccine. The chain's CDR3 is CASSLTGDEQYF. The CDR3 nucleotides are TGTGCCAGCAGCTTGACAGGGGACGAGCAGTACTTC.